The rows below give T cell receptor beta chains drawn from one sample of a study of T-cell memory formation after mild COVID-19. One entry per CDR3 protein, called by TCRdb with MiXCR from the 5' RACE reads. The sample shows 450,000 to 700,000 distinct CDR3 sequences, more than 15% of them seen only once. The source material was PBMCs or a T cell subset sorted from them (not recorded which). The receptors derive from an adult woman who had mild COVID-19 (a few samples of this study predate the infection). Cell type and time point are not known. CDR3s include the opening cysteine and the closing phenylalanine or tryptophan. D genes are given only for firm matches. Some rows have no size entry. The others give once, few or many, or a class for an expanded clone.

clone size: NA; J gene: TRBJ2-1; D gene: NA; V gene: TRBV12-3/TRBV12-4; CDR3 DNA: TGTGCCAGCAGTGCGGGGTTGTACAATGAGCAGTTCTTC; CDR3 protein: CASSAGLYNEQFF
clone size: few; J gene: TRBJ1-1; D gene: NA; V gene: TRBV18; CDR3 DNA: TGTGCCAGCTCCCGGACAGATAACACTGAAGCTTTCTTT; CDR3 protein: CASSRTDNTEAFF
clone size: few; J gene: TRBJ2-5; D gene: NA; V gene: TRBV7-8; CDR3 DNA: TGTGCCAGCAGCTTATACCCCACTCCAGCGGGCCTATTACAAGAGACCCAGTACTTC; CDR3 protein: CASSLYPTPAGLLQETQYF
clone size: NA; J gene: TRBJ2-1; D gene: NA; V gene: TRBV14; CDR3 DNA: TGTGCCAGCAGCCAATATCGCAACTCCGAGGGCAATGAGCAGTTCTTC; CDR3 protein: CASSQYRNSEGNEQFF
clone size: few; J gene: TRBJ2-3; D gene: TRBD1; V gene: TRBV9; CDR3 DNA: TGTGCCAGCAGCGTAAACCGGGACAGAGTCTCAGATACGCAGTATTTT; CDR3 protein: CASSVNRDRVSDTQYF
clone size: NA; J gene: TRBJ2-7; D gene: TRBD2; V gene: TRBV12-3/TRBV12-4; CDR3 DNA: TGTGCCAGCAGAGGGACTAGCGGGGGGCGCTTCTACGAGCAGTACTTC; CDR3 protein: CASRGTSGGRFYEQYF
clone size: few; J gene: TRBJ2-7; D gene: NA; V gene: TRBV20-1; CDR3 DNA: TGCAGTGCTAGAACGGGGTGGCAGGAGAGCTCCTACGAGCAGTACTTC; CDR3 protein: CSARTGWQESSYEQYF
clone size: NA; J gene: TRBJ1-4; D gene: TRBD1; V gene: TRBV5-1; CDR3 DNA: TGCGCCAGCAGCCCGGGACAGAATGATGAAAAACTGTTTTTT; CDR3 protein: CASSPGQNDEKLFF
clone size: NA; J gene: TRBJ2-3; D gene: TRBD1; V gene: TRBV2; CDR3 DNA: TGTGCCAGCGGGACAGCATATAGCACAGATACGCAGTATTTT; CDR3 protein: CASGTAYSTDTQYF
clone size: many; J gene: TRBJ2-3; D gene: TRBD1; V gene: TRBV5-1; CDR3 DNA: TGCGCCAGCAGCCCGACAGGGAGCACAGATACGCAGTATTTT; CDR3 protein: CASSPTGSTDTQYF
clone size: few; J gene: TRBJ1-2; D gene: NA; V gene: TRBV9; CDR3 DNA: TGTGCCAGCAGAGACACAGGCGTCTATGGCTACACCTTC; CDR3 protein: CASRDTGVYGYTF
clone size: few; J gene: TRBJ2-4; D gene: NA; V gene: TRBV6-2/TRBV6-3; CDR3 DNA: TGTGCCAGCAGTCCCGGACTGGACCCGAAAAACATTCAGTACTTC; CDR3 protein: CASSPGLDPKNIQYF
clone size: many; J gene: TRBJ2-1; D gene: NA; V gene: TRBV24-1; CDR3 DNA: TGTGCCACCAGTGGAGGGGGACCCTACAATGAGCAGTTCTTC; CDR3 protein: CATSGGGPYNEQFF
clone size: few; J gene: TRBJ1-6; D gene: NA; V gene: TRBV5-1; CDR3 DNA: TGCGCCAGTAGGAAGGAGGGGGATTATAATTCACCCCTCCACTTT; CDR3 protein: CASRKEGDYNSPLHF
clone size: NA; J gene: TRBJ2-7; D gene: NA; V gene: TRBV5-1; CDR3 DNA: TGCGCCAGCAGCTCTACACGATCCTACGAGCAGTACTTC; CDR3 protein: CASSSTRSYEQYF
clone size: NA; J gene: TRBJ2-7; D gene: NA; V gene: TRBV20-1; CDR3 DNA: TGCAGTGCCCGAGGCTACGAGCAGTACTTC; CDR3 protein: CSARGYEQYF
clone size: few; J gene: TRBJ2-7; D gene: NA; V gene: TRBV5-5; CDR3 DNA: TGTGCCAGCAGCCACTGGCTGACCTACGAGCAGTACTTC; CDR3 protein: CASSHWLTYEQYF
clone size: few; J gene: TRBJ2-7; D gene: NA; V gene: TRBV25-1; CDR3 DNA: TGTGCCAGCAGTGAAGGGTTGACCTCGCAGTACTTC; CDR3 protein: CASSEGLTSQYF
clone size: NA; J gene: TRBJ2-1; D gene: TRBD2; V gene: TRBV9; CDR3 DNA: TGTGCCAGCAGCGCTACTAGCGGGGGGGACAATGAGCAGTTCTTC; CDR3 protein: CASSATSGGDNEQFF
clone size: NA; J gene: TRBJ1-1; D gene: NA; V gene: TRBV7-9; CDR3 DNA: TGTGCCAGCAGCTATGGGGGGCGGACTGAAGCTTTCTTT; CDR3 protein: CASSYGGRTEAFF
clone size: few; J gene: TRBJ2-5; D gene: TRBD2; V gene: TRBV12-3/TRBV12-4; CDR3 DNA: TGTGCCAGCAGCCCTGGGACAGCTAAGACTAGCGGGACCAAGGGGGAGACCCAGTACTTC; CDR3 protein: CASSPGTAKTSGTKGETQYF
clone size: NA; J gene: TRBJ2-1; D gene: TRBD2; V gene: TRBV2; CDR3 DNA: TGTGCCAGCAGTGGAAGGCGGGGGGGCCCGGTCAATGAGCAGTTCTTC; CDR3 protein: CASSGRRGGPVNEQFF
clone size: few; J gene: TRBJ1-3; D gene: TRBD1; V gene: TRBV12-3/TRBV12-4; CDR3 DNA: TGTGCCAGCAGTTTACGGGGAGGGGGCTATGGAAACACCATATATTTT; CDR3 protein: CASSLRGGGYGNTIYF
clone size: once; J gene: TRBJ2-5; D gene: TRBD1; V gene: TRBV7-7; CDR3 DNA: TGTGCTAGCAGCTCCCATCTCGGACAGGGTGACGGGACCCAGTACTTC; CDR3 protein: CASSSHLGQGDGTQYF
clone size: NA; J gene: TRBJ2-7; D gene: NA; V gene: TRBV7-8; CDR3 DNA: TGTGCCAGCAGCTTACGGTATGAGACCTCCTACGAGCAGTACTTC; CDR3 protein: CASSLRYETSYEQYF
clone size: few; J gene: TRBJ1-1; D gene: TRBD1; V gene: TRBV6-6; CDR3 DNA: TGTGCCAGCAGAAAATCGGACAGGGTGGTTACTGAAGCTTTCTTT; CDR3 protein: CASRKSDRVVTEAFF
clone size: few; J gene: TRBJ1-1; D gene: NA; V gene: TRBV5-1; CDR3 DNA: TGCGCCAGCAGCTTGGGGCACAAGAACACTGAAGCTTTCTTT; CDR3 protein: CASSLGHKNTEAFF
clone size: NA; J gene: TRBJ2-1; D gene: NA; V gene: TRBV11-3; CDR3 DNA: TGTGCCAGCAGCTTAGATATGAGCCATGAGCAGTTCTTC; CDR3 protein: CASSLDMSHEQFF
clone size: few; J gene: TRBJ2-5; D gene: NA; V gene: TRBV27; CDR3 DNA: TGTGCCAGCAGTTTATGGGCCCACGGAGAGACCCAGTACTTC; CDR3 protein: CASSLWAHGETQYF
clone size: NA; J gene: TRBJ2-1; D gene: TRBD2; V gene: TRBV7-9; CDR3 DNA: TGTGCCAGCAGCGGTAGCGGGGGAGTTAGAAATGAGCAGTTCTTC; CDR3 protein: CASSGSGGVRNEQFF
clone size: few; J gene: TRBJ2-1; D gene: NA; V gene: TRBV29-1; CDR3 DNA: TGCAGCGTGGGGAGGAGCTACAATGAGCAGTCCTTC; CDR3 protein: CSVGRSYNEQSF
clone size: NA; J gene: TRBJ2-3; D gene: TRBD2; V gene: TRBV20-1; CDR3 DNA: TGCAGTGCTACAACGTGGTCTAGCGGCTTCACAGATACGCAGTATTTT; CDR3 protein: CSATTWSSGFTDTQYF
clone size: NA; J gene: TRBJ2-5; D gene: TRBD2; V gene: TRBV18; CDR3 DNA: TGTGCCAGCTCATCGCTAGCGGGAGTTCAAGAGACCCAGTACTTC; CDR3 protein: CASSSLAGVQETQYF
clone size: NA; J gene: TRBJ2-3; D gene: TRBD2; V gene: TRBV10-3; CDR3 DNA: TGTGCCATCAGTCCCGGGACTAGCGGGGACACAGATACGCAGTATTTT; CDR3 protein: CAISPGTSGDTDTQYF
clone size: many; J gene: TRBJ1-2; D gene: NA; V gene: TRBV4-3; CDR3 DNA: TGCGCCAGCAGCCCGCGGACGGATTATGGCTACACCTTC; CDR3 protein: CASSPRTDYGYTF
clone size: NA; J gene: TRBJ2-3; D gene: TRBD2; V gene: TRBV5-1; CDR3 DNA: TGCGCCAGCAGCGGCTCCGGGACTAGGAAGACAGATACGCAGTATTTT; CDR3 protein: CASSGSGTRKTDTQYF
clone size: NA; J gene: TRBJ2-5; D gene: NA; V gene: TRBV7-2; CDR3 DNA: TGTGCCAGCAGCTTAAGGGCTGGGGCCCAGTACTTC; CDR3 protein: CASSLRAGAQYF
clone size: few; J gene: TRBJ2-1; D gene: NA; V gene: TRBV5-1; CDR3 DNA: TGCGCCAGCAGCTTGGGGCAGGGAGAGGGAAATGAGCAGTTCTTC; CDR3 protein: CASSLGQGEGNEQFF
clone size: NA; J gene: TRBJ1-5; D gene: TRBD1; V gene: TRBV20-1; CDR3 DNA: TGCAGTGCCACCCCAGGGGGAGGTCGCAATCAGCCCCAGCATTTT; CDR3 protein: CSATPGGGRNQPQHF
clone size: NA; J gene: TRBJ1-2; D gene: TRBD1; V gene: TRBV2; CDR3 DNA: TGTGCCAGCAGGGCGACAGGGAACTATGGCTACACCTTC; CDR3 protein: CASRATGNYGYTF
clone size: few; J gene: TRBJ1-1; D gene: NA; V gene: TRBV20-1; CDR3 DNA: TGCAGTGCTAGTCCCTACGGAGGAGTGAACACTGAAGCTTTCTTT; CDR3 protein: CSASPYGGVNTEAFF
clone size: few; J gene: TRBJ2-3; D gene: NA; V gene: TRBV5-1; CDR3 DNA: TGCGCCAGCAGTTGGCTAGGCCCAGATACGCAGTATTTT; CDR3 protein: CASSWLGPDTQYF
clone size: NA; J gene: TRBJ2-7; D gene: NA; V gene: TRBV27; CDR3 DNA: TGTGCCAGCAGTCCCTACCGGGACGCAAACTCCTACGAGCAGTACTTC; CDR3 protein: CASSPYRDANSYEQYF
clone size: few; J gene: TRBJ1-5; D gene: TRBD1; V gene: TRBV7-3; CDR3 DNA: TGTGCCAGCAGCTTACGGCCAGGGCGCACAGGGGGCAACAATCAGCCCCAGCATTTT; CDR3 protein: CASSLRPGRTGGNNQPQHF
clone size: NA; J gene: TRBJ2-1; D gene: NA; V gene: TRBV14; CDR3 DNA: TGTGCCAGCAGCCACAGGGTCAAGGCCAATGAGCAGTTCTTC; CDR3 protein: CASSHRVKANEQFF
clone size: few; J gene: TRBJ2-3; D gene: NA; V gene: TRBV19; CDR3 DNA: TGTGCCAGTAGTACGACGGGACTTCGAGATACGCAGTATTTT; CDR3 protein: CASSTTGLRDTQYF
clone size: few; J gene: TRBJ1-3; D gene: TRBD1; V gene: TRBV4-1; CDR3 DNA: TGCGCCAGCAGCCAGACTAAACCGGGACAGCGTTCAGGCTCTGGAAACACCATATATTTT; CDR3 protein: CASSQTKPGQRSGSGNTIYF